This T cell receptor beta chain was observed in a study of T-cell reconstitution after alpha-beta-depleted transplantation in children. Study-wide results and limits: Reportedly, roughly two months post-transplant, alpha-beta T cells arose from several hundred expanded graft clones. The high TCRbeta diversity at day 60 in some patients came from surviving recipient T cells and thymic progenitors. At one year after transplant, newly produced T cells mostly accounted for T-cell counts and diversity.

TCRbeta library preparation incorporated unique molecular identifiers. TCRdb analysed the PCR reads with MiXCR anew, one entry per CDR3 protein. The data contain a few hundred thousand distinct CDR3 sequences, 25% to 30% of them singletons. Turning to this clonotype: Antigen unknown.

This material consisted of PBMCs, taken before TCRalphabeta/CD19-depleted stem cell transplant. This receptor was identified in a boy younger than two with Wiskott-Aldrich syndrome, due to receive a stem cell transplant.

The CDR3 reads CASSDRGMTGELFF. The CDR3 bases are TGTGCCAGCTCGGACAGGGGAATGACCGGGGAGCTGTTTTTT. This chain connects TRBV18 to TRBJ2-2; 9 bases fit TRBD1. CDR3 size: 14 residues. With 6 bases clipped from V and 5 bases from J, the junction kept 4 bases outside the gene matches. Germline V CDR1 and CDR2: KGHSH, LQKENI.